The clone carrying this T cell receptor (beta chain) was counted at least ten times. No antigen is known for it. This sample is part of a study of regulatory T cells in long-lasting Graves disease. Across the study: Antithyroid drugs had been taken under 3 months by newly diagnosed Graves' patients.

Time point specified: newly diagnosed GD, antithyroid drugs for less than 3 months. RNA isolated from PBMCs was used to make the TCR library. The CDR3 sequence is 16 residues long. The V gene lost 8 bases and the J gene lost 4 bases, with 24 bases spanning the gap. Looked up from germline, CDR1 is MNHEY and CDR2 is SMNVEV (reference sequence). Both iRepertoire HTBI primers and Arm-PCR of CDR3 regions were used to build the TCR beta libraries. Each CDR3 protein is one row after TCRdb ran MiXCR on the multiplex PCR reads. The sample includes roughly 410,000 distinct CDR3 sequences, approximately 15% of them seen just once. Study-wide findings and caveats: There was favoring of TRBV28, TRBJ1-2 and TRBJ2-5 in persistent disease.

The same data also went into a second study, on T cells in Graves' hyperthyroidism and ophthalmopathy. From that report: Patients between 18 and 65 years old had hyperthyroidism, newly diagnosed and lasting under 2 months. First-round RT-PCR of the TCR CDR3 relied on the HTBI primer set.

The J gene is TRBJ2-7, the V gene TRBV27; D possibly uses TRBD1 or TRBD2 (5 bases each). Sequenced here: peripheral blood mononuclear cells (PBMCs), sampled at new diagnosis, from a patient treated with antithyroid drugs. This TCR was sampled from a woman in her thirties or forties with Graves disease. CDR3 protein: CASAPGTSADSYEQYF. CDR3 in DNA: TGTGCCAGCGCGCCGGGGACGTCGGCGGATAGTTACGAGCAGTACTTC.